The rows below give T cell receptor beta chains drawn from one sample of a study of blood T cells in healthy people across ages. TCRdb itself ran the 5' RACE reads through MiXCR, one entry per CDR3 protein. The sample carries approximately 1.5 million distinct CDR3 sequences, 30% to 40% recorded once. Material for sequencing was blood. These TCRs come from a woman under 40 in good health. CDR3s include the opening cysteine and the closing phenylalanine or tryptophan.

TRBV9	TRBJ1-4	CASSPRQGSNEKLFF
TRBV29-1	TRBJ2-3	CSVEEWPIRVTQYF
TRBV7-2	TRBJ1-5	CASSLEVFSNQPQHF
TRBV4-2	TRBJ1-2	CASSQEDSTNYGYTF
TRBV6-5	TRBJ2-3	CASSPPEGTQYF
TRBV2	TRBJ2-5	CASRHSRGGQETQYF
TRBV20-1	TRBJ2-7	CSALSSRQVWDSYEQYF
TRBV5-4	TRBJ2-1	CASSPTAVGQGIGEQFF
TRBV11-2	TRBJ2-5	CASSSGGKTYGQYF
TRBV10-3	TRBJ1-6	CATDTGQAKTPNSPLHF
TRBV5-1	TRBJ2-1	CAGSQRGGYNEQFF
TRBV6-1	TRBJ2-1	CASSERGVQFF
TRBV11-2	TRBJ2-1	CASSSVVGQGGDEQFF
TRBV4-1	TRBJ1-1	CASSQRGSSTEGTEAFF
TRBV20-1	TRBJ1-4	CSARGPSGEKLFF
TRBV10-3	TRBJ1-6	CAISEGQANSPLHF
TRBV6-5	TRBJ1-4	CASSYSRGRNNEKLFF
TRBV12-1	TRBJ2-4	CASRFPCGPLAKNIQYF
TRBV12-3/TRBV12-4	TRBJ1-2	CASRFGQGLYGYTF
TRBV4-1	TRBJ1-2	CASSQSQSTGIYGYTF
TRBV25-1	TRBJ2-1	CAATAASGYDEQFF
TRBV20-1	TRBJ2-7	CSARDGAYEQYF
TRBV20-1	TRBJ2-5	CSAARLTWGETQYF
TRBV6-1	TRBJ2-3	CASRLRDKSFSDTQYF
TRBV7-8	TRBJ2-7	CASTLGSGGFYEQYF
TRBV5-4	TRBJ2-7	CASSLALAEGEQYF
TRBV2	TRBJ1-1	CASSFLGGANTEAFF
TRBV4-1	TRBJ2-1	CASSQFADNYNEQFF
TRBV5-1	TRBJ1-1	CASSLTEGTYMNTEAFF
TRBV6-1	TRBJ2-1	CASSPTTSLGAEQFF
TRBV20-1	TRBJ1-2	CSARDHGTGYGYTF
TRBV20-1	TRBJ2-5	CSAQHSGILETQYF
TRBV7-2	TRBJ1-2	CASSLTPGDGYTF
TRBV20-1	TRBJ2-5	CSARDQVGETQYF
TRBV9	TRBJ2-3	CASSPWPSGDTQYF
TRBV6-1	TRBJ1-2	CASSEGTVWYGYTF
TRBV7-9	TRBJ2-3	CASRWGSGRGLRTQYF
TRBV4-1	TRBJ2-2	CASSQDRATTGELFF
TRBV20-1	NA	CSAPLFPQETQYF
TRBV20-1	TRBJ2-7	CSALPRDRAQYF
TRBV28	TRBJ2-3	CASSLFGVLTDTQYF